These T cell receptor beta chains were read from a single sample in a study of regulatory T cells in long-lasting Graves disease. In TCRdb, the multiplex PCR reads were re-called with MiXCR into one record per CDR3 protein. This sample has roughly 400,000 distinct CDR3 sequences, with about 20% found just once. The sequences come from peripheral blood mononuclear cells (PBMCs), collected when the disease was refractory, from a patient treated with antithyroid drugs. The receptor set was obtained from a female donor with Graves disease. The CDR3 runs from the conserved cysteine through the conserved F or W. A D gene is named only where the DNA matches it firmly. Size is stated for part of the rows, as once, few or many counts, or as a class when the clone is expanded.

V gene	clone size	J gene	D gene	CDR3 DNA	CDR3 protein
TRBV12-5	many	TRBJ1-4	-	TGTGCTAGTGGTCCGCCGGGAAGCCATAGGGGGGCTAATGAAAAACTGTTTTTT	CASGPPGSHRGANEKLFF
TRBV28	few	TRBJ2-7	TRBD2	TGTGCCAGCAGTTTACCGGGACTAGCGGGGGCCTCCTACGAGCAGTACTTC	CASSLPGLAGASYEQYF
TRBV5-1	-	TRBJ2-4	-	TGCGCCAGCAGCTTGGGGTTAGCTGGCAAAAACATTCAGTACTTC	CASSLGLAGKNIQYF
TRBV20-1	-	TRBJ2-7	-	TGCAGTGCTAGCTCTTTTACCGGGGACTACGAGCAGTACTTC	CSASSFTGDYEQYF
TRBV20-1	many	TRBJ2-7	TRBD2	TGCAGTGCGCCTCCGGGACTAGCATACGAGCAGTACTTC	CSAPPGLAYEQYF
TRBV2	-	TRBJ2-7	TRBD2	TGTGCCAGCAGCCAGACTAGCGACGCCTACGAGCAGTACTTC	CASSQTSDAYEQYF
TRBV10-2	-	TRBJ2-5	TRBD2	TGCGCCAGCAGTGAGTCGGTAGCGGGCGGCCAAGAGACCCAGTACTTC	CASSESVAGGQETQYF
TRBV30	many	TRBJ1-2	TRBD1	TGTGCCGGGATTGGACAGGGGGCGATTTTATTCACCTTC	CAGIGQGAILFTF
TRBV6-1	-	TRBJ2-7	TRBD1	TGTGCCAGCAGTCGAGGGACAGTGAAGAGCTTC	CASSRGTVKSF
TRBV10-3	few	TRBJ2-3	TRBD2	TGTGCCATCAGTGAGTCGACTAGCGGGATCACAGATACGCAGTATTTT	CAISESTSGITDTQYF
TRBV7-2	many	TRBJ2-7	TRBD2	TGTGCCAGCAGCTTAGAACTAGCGGGCCCCTACGAGCAGTACTTC	CASSLELAGPYEQYF
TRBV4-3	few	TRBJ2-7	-	TGCGCCAGCAGCCAAGATGCGGGACTTAATTACGAGCAGTACTTC	CASSQDAGLNYEQYF
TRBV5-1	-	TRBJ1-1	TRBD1	TGCGCCAGCAGCCTGGAGTTGACAGGGGGTGCTGAAGCTTTCTTT	CASSLELTGGAEAFF
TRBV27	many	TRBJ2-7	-	TGTGCCAGCGGGATGTCCCTTTACGAGCAGTACTTC	CASGMSLYEQYF
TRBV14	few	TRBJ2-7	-	TGTGCCAGCAGCGCCCTTGAGAGCTACGAGCAGTACTTC	CASSALESYEQYF
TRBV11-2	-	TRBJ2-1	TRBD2	TGTGCCAGCAGCTTCGTTGGCGGGACTAGCGTCAATGAGCAGTTCTTC	CASSFVGGTSVNEQFF
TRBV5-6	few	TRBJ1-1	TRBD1	TGTGCCAGCAGCGAGGTACAGGGGGGGAACACTGAAGCTTTCTTT	CASSEVQGGNTEAFF
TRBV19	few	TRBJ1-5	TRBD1	TGTGCCAGTAGTATAGGAGGAGGGGGCGTAAGCAATCAGCCCCAGCATTTT	CASSIGGGGVSNQPQHF
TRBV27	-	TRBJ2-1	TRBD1	TGTGCCAGCAGTCTCTGGGACAGACCTTACAATGAGCAGTTCTTC	CASSLWDRPYNEQFF
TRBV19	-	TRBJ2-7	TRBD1	TGTGCCTGCCGGGACAGGGGGTCCGGGGAGCAGTACTTC	CACRDRGSGEQYF
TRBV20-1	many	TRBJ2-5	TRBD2	TGCAGTGCTAGAGATCCGAGCGCTAGCGGGAGAGAGACCCAGTACTTC	CSARDPSASGRETQYF
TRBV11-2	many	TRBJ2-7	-	TGTGCCAGCAGCTTAGAGGTGGAGTACGAGCAGTACTTC	CASSLEVEYEQYF
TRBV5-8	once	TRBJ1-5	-	TGTGCCAGCAGCTTCGGGGCCGGGCGTGATTTGGAGCCCCAGCATTTT	CASSFGAGRDLEPQHF
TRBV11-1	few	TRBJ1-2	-	TGTGCCAGCAGCTTATGGGGAAACTATGGCTACACCTTC	CASSLWGNYGYTF
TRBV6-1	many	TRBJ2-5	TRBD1	TGTGCCAGCAGTGACCCGGGACAGGGGAAAGAGACCCAGTACTTC	CASSDPGQGKETQYF
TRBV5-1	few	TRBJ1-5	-	TGCGCCAGCAGCTTGGGATGGAAGCAGCCCCAGCATTTT	CASSLGWKQPQHF
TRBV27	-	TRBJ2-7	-	TGTGCCAGCAGCTTATCGGCAGGGGTTAGCGAGCAGTACTTC	CASSLSAGVSEQYF
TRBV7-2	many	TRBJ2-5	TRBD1	TGTGCCAGCAGCTTCTCAGGGGGCCTTGGGGAGACCCAGTACTTC	CASSFSGGLGETQYF
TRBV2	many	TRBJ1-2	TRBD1	TGTGCCAGCAGATGGACAGGGCCTGGCTATGGCTACACCTTC	CASRWTGPGYGYTF
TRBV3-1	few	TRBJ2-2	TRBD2	TGTGCCAGCAGCCGAGGAACTAGCGGAGGGAACACCGGGGAGCTGTTTTTT	CASSRGTSGGNTGELFF
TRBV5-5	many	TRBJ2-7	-	TGTGCCAGCAGTTTATCAGGGTACGAGCAGTACTTC	CASSLSGYEQYF
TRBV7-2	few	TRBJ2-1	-	TGTGCCAGCGGCTACGGGGACGAGCAGTTCTTC	CASGYGDEQFF
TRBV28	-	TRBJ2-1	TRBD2	TGTGCCAGCACTTTTCGTACCGGGACTAGCGTTTACAATGAGCAGTTCTTC	CASTFRTGTSVYNEQFF
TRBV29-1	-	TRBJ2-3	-	TGCAGCGTGGGACAAAACACAGATACGCAGTATTTT	CSVGQNTDTQYF
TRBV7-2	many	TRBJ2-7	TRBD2	TGTGCCAGCAGCCCGCGGACTAGCTCATCGTACGAGCAGTACTTC	CASSPRTSSSYEQYF